The 2 T cell receptor beta chains listed next were all sequenced from one sample in a study of CD8+CD57+ T cells in acquired aplastic anemia. Genomic DNA acted as the template from which TCR beta VDJ combination and CDR3 sequence profiling were carried out. TCRdb analysed the reads with MiXCR anew, one entry per CDR3 protein. The sample carries under 200,000 distinct CDR3 sequences, 48% recorded once. Sequencing involved patients with CD8+CD57+ cell expansion previously shown by flow cytometry. Material: sorted CD4+, CD8+, or CD8+CD57+ T cells (not recorded which) from PBMCs. The receptor set was obtained from a human donor with aplastic anemia.

V and J are TRBV19 and TRBJ1-2; TRBD1 aligns across 8 bases. The CDR3 sequence is 14 residues long. Germline values: CDR1 LNHDA, CDR2 SQIVND (reference sequence). Unmatched junction bases numbered 4, after V lost 3 bases and J lost 4 bases. The CDR3 nucleotides read TGTGCCAGTAGTATCGGACAGGGATCCTATGGCTACACCTTC. It yields the protein CASSIGQGSYGYTF.

The CDR3 DNA follows: TGTGCCAGCAGCGTAGAGGGAGAAGAGAATCAGCCCCAGCATTTT. Translating gives CASSVEGEENQPQHF. This sequence joins TRBV9 and TRBJ1-5; D is unresolved. V was trimmed by 0 bases and J by 4 bases, leaving 11 bases between them. CDR3 length: 15 residues. The germline gives CDR1 SGDLS, CDR2 YYNGEE. The full variable domain, rest sourced from reference TRBV9 and TRBJ1-5, is DSGVTQTPKHLITATGQRVTLRCSPRSGDLSVYWYQQSLDQGLQFLIQYYNGEERAKGNILERFSAQQFPDLHSELNLSSLELGDSALYFCASSVEGEENQPQHFGDGTRLSIL.